Presented here are 12 T cell receptor beta chains from one specimen sequenced in a study of cytomegalovirus exposure and HLA in healthy donors (dated by TCRdb to 2017 to 2019). Library preparation used the immunoSEQ multiplex PCR assay. The multiplex PCR relied on a mix of 60 forward primers for TCR Vbeta segments and 13 reverse primers for TCR Jbeta segments. Drawn from immuneACCESS, this table holds only the in-frame rearrangements with V and J called that TCRdb kept. Clones are partly lost; checked studies trace under half to an unresolved V gene and leave the rest unexplained. Present in this sample are around 150,000 clones, just under 85% of which were seen just once. The ten largest clones capture approximately 1.5% of the sample. Sequenced: PBMCs. These receptors came from a man aged 30-40 years in good health and CMV-seropositive.

The V gene is TRBV6-6, the J gene TRBJ2-2; a possible D gene is TRBD2 (6 bases). Looked up from germline, CDR1 is MNHNY and CDR2 is SVGAGI (reference sequence). V lost 2 bases and J 5 bases, leaving 9 bases between the germline ends. CDR3 length: 14 amino acids. CDR3 coding DNA: TGTGCCAGCAGTTACATTGGGGGGACCGGGGAGCTGTTTTTT. It encodes CASSYIGGTGELFF.

This clone was recorded once. The chain employs TRBV18 and TRBJ1-4; no clear D gene. Germline CDR1 reads KGHSH; CDR2 reads LQKENI. Trimming cost V 4 bases and J 3 bases, with 12 bases left between them. This CDR3 region has 15 residues. The CDR3 loop reads CASSQGRRSNEKLFF. In DNA, the CDR3 is TGTGCCAGCTCACAAGGTCGGAGGTCTAATGAAAAACTGTTTTTT.

The J gene is TRBJ1-4, the V gene TRBV11-3; TRBD1 agrees at 9 bases. Trimming removed 5 bases from V and 10 bases from J; junction bases left unmatched: 8. The CDR3 length is 14 residues. Germline loops: CDR1 SGHNT, CDR2 YENEEA. CDR3 residues: CASSPGTGHGKLFF. Written as DNA, the CDR3 is TGTGCCAGCAGCCCAGGGACAGGGCATGGAAAACTGTTTTTT. Drawing the rest from reference TRBV11-3 and TRBJ1-4, the complete variable domain is EAGVVQSPRYKIIEKKQPVAFWCNPISGHNTLYWYLQNLGQGPELLIRYENEEAVDDSQLPKDRFSAERLKGVDSTLKIQPAELGDSAVYLCASSPGTGHGKLFFGSGTQLSVL.

A remark on this clone: The junction does not match germline at one end; this may be a read error. V usage is TRBV4-2 and J usage is TRBJ1-2, with D possibly TRBD1 on 5 matching bases. Germline values: CDR1 LGHNA, CDR2 YNFKEQ. There are 13 residues in the CDR3. CDR3 DNA: TGTGCCAGCAGCGAAGAACAGGCCTATGGCTACACCTTC. Protein sequence: CASSEEQAYGYTF.

The chain recombines TRBV28 with TRBJ2-7; 7 nucleotides match TRBD1. Trimming removed 8 bases from V and 3 bases from J; junction bases left unmatched: 13. The CDR3 totals 15 residues. Per the germline V gene, CDR1 is MDHEN and CDR2 is SYDVKM. The CDR3 DNA reads TGTGCCAGCCAAACCCCCGGGACAGCACTCTACGAGCAGTACTTC. Translated: CASQTPGTALYEQYF.

This sequence joins TRBV7-3 and TRBJ2-5, with a possible D match to TRBD2 (5 bases). The CDR3 runs 12 residues. Trimming took 1 base from V and 11 from J, leaving 11 bases between them. Germline loops: CDR1 SGHTA, CDR2 FQGTGA. CDR3 nucleotide sequence: TGTGCCAGCAGCTTAAACCCTGGGGAGCAGTACTTC. Its protein is CASSLNPGEQYF.

The J gene is TRBJ1-1, the V gene TRBV30; D is unclear. The germline V gene encodes CDR1 GTSNPN and CDR2 SVGIG (reference sequence). V gave up 0 bases and J gave up 6 bases, with 11 bases separating them. There are 13 residues in the CDR3. CDR3 DNA sequence: TGTGCCTGGAGTGTAGGGCATAGCGCTGAAGCTTTCTTT. Translated, it gives CAWSVGHSAEAFF.

This chain connects TRBV2 to TRBJ1-1; 10 positions match TRBD1. Germline V gene sequence: CDR1 SNHLY, CDR2 FYNNEI. The CDR3 is 14 residues long. Trimming cost V 6 bases and J 4 bases; bases outside gene matches: 5. CDR3 sequence (DNA): TGTGCCAGCAGGACAGGGGGCGTTAGCACTGAAGCTTTCTTT. Protein: CASRTGGVSTEAFF.

The chain links TRBV7-9 to TRBJ2-5; D possibly corresponds to TRBD2 (6 bases). V lost 5 bases to trimming and J lost 1 base, with 11 bases between them. Germline assignment: CDR1 SEHNR and CDR2 FQNEAQ (reference sequence). CDR3 length: 14 amino acids. In DNA, the CDR3 is TGTGCCAGCAGCCCCGGGGACTTCCAAGAGACCCAGTACTTC. It translates to CASSPGDFQETQYF.

This clone was observed once. The chain carries TRBV25-1 and TRBJ2-3; no definite D call. The CDR3 contains 16 residues. V lost 4 bases to trimming and J lost 2 bases, with 16 bases between them. CDR1 is MGHDK, CDR2 SYGVNS, per germline. CDR3 protein: CASSAKKAEPTDTQYF. The CDR3 DNA sequence: TGTGCCAGCAGTGCGAAGAAGGCGGAACCCACAGATACGCAGTATTTT.

This chain uses TRBV29-1 with TRBJ2-1; 10 bases map to TRBD2. V lost 6 bases and J lost 9; bases outside the gene matches: 8. The CDR3 contains 13 residues. The V gene's germline CDR1 is SQVTM and CDR2 ANQGSEA. CDR3 bases: TGCAGCGTCCGACTAGCGGGTAGGGGTGAGCAGTTCTTC. This encodes CSVRLAGRGEQFF.

This clone has only a few counts. The genes are TRBV6-5 and TRBJ1-1; D gene unclear. The CDR3 contains 12 residues. V gave up 6 bases and J gave up 2 bases, with 7 bases separating them. The germline CDR1 and CDR2 sequences are MNHEY and SVGAGI. As DNA, the CDR3 is TGTGCCAGCAGACTCCCAAACACTGAAGCTTTCTTT. Translation gives CASRLPNTEAFF.